This T cell receptor beta chain was recorded in a study of Ad26.COV2.S vaccination and SARS-CoV-2 variants. Whole-study findings and limits: CD8+ and CD4+ T cells specific for spike reportedly responded with substantial breadth after vaccination. Spike-specific TCR breadth in vaccine recipients exceeded that seen in placebo recipients. Estimates derived from TCR breadth and depth analyses may have underestimated total T cell responses. Vaccine and placebo recipients had comparable breadth of non-spike TCRs.

For this clone: The antigen is undetermined.

The data were produced by immunoSEQ multiplex PCR, yet TCRdb's version contains in-frame clones alone and is incomplete. The table has some 350,000 clones, roughly 94% seen once. CDR1 SGHTA and CDR2 FQGNSA come from the germline V gene. This CDR3 spans 15 amino acids. Trimming stripped 2 bases from V and 0 bases from J, with 8 bases between. The chain links TRBV7-2 to TRBJ1-3; tentative D call: TRBD1 (6 bases). This receptor was taken from a human donor who had recovered from COVID-19. This specimen was peripheral blood, taken after recovery from COVID-19. CDR3 sequence: CASSLLGGSGNTIYF. CDR3 DNA: TGTGCCAGCAGCTTATTAGGGGGCTCTGGAAACACCATATATTTT.